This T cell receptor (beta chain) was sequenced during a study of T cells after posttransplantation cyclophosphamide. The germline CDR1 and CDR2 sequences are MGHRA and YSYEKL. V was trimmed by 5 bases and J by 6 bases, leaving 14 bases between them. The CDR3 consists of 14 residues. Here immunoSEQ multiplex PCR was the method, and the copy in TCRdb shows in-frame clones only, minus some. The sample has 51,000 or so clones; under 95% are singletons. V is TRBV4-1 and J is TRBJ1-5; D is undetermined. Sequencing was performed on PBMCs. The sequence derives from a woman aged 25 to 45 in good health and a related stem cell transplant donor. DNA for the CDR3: TGCGCCAGCAGCATACAAGAACGGGGTCAGCCCCAGCATTTT. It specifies CASSIQERGQPQHF.